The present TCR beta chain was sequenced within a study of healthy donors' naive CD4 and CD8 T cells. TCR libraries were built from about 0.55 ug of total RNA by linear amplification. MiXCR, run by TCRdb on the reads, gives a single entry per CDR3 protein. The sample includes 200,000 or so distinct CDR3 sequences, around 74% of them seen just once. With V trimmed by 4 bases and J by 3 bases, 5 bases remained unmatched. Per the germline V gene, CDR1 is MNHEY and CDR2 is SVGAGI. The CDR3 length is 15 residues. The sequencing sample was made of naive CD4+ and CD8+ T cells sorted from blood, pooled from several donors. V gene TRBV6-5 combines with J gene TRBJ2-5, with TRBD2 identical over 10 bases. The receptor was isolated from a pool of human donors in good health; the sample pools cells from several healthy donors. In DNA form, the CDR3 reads TGTGCCAGCAGTTTAGCTAGCGGGAGTAAAGAGACCCAGTACTTC. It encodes CASSLASGSKETQYF.